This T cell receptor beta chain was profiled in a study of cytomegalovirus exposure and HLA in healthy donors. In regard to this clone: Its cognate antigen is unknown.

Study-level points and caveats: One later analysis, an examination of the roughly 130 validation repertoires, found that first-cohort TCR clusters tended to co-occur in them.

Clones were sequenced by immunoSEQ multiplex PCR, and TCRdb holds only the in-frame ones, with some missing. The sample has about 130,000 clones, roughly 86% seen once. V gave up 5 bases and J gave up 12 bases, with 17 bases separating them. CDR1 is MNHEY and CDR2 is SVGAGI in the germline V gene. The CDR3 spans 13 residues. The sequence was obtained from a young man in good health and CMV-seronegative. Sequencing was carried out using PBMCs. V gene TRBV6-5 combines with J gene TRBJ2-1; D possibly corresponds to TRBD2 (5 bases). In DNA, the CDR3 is TGTGCCAGCAGTGAAACACCAGCCACTAGGCAGTTCTTC. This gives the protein CASSETPATRQFF.